A single sample is the source of the 18 T cell receptor beta chains below, sequenced in a study of blood T cell repertoires in COVID-19. The protocol was immunoSEQ multiplex PCR, while the TCRdb copy is restricted to in-frame clones and leaves out a portion. The sample shows 70,000 or so clones, approximately 84% of them seen only once. Source material: peripheral blood. These receptors came from a middle-aged man with COVID-19, enrolled during active disease.

The gene calls are TRBV7-2 and TRBJ2-2; possibly TRBD1 for D (5 bases). Germline V gene data show CDR1 as SGHTA and CDR2 as FQGNSA. With 2 bases removed from V and 0 bases from J, the gap between germline ends came to 10 bases. The CDR3 spans 16 residues. The CDR3 nucleotides are TGTGCCAGCAGCTTACACAGGCTCCCGAACACCGGGGAGCTGTTTTTT. Residues: CASSLHRLPNTGELFF.

The chain links TRBV4-2 to TRBJ2-6, with D possibly matching TRBD2 (5 bases). V was shortened by 0 bases and J by 3 bases, with 9 bases between the two germline ends. This CDR3 has 16 amino acids. CDR1 is LGHNA and CDR2 is YNFKEQ in the germline V gene. The CDR3 DNA reads as TGTGCCAGCAGCCAAGACGGGAAGGGTGGGGCCAACGTCCTGACTTTC. Protein product: CASSQDGKGGANVLTF.

The J gene is TRBJ2-7, the V gene TRBV13, with D hard to call. The V end was cut by 0 bases, the J end by 2 bases, with 5 bases between. The CDR3 is 13 residues long. Looked up from germline, CDR1 is PRHDT and CDR2 is FYEKMQ (reference sequence). CDR3 nucleotide sequence: TGTGCCAGCAGCTTAGGCAGGACCTACGAGCAGTACTTC. This codes for CASSLGRTYEQYF.

This clone showed up just a few times. The V and J genes are TRBV5-1 and TRBJ2-5; 8 bases fit TRBD2. The V segment lost 4 bases and the J segment 5 bases; nucleotides outside the gene matches: 7. This CDR3 is built from 14 residues. Germline V CDR1 and CDR2: SGHRS, YFSETQ. This CDR3 is CASSQGLARETQYF. CDR3 bases: TGCGCCAGCAGCCAAGGACTAGCACGGGAGACCCAGTACTTC.

Only one count was recorded for this clone. The V and J genes are TRBV10-3 and TRBJ2-1, with D tentatively TRBD2 (6 bases). Germline-derived CDR1 and CDR2 are ENHRY and SYGVKD. Trimming left V 3 bases short and J 2 bases short, with 11 bases between. The CDR3 has 15 residues. CDR3 in amino acids: CAISDAGITYNEQFF. The DNA of the CDR3 is TGTGCCATCAGTGATGCGGGAATTACCTACAATGAGCAGTTCTTC.

The rearrangement joins TRBV7-2 to TRBJ2-5, with D perhaps matching TRBD2 (7 bases). This CDR3 contains 15 residues. Germline values: CDR1 SGHTA, CDR2 FQGNSA. Trimming took 4 bases from V and 5 from J, leaving 17 bases between them. Written as DNA, the CDR3 is TGTGCCAGCAGCTCGACTCGGGGGGCGCGGGAGACCCAGTACTTC. This sequence encodes CASSSTRGARETQYF.

The V and J genes are TRBV14 and TRBJ2-1, with TRBD2 matching over 7 bases. Germline V lookup: CDR1 SGHDN, CDR2 FVKESK. V gave up 3 bases and J gave up 3 bases; unmatched junction bases: 11. CDR3 length: 17 residues. The CDR3 region is CASSHKRMASGYNEQFF. In nucleotides, the CDR3 is TGTGCCAGCAGCCATAAGCGGATGGCTAGCGGCTACAATGAGCAGTTCTTC.

V is TRBV15 and J is TRBJ1-5; 8 bases map to TRBD1. V lost 9 bases to trimming and J lost 6 bases; unmatched junction nucleotides: 16. CDR3 length: 16 residues. Germline CDR1 is LNHNV and CDR2 is YYDKDF (reference sequence). CDR3 protein: CATKPGGAGLGQPQHF. The DNA for the CDR3 is TGTGCCACGAAGCCAGGGGGCGCGGGGTTGGGTCAGCCCCAGCATTTT.

V gene TRBV15 combines with J gene TRBJ2-1, with a tentative D call TRBD1 (5 bases). Between the trimmed V and J ends, which lost 5 bases and 6 bases, there was a span of 23 bases. The CDR3 has 17 amino acids. The germline CDR1 and CDR2 sequences are LNHNV and YYDKDF (reference sequence). The DNA of the CDR3 is TGTGCCACCAGCTTGGAGCGTTCTCTAGGGGTTTCCAATGAGCAGTTCTTC. Amino acid sequence: CATSLERSLGVSNEQFF.

The chain uses TRBV5-1 and TRBJ2-1; 11 bases agree with TRBD2. The CDR3 contains 17 residues. Trimming took 3 bases from V and 4 from J; bases not matched to a gene: 9. Germline CDR1 reads SGHRS; CDR2 reads YFSETQ. The CDR3 is CASSSGLAGTLYNEQFF. The CDR3 DNA reads TGCGCCAGCAGCTCAGGACTAGCGGGCACCCTTTACAATGAGCAGTTCTTC.

This clone was found a few times. V is TRBV5-1 and J is TRBJ1-2; D remains ambiguous. The CDR3 is 14 amino acids. Germline CDR1 is SGHRS and CDR2 is YFSETQ. V gave up 5 bases and J gave up 0 bases, with 11 bases separating them. CDR3 protein: CASRQDEANYGYTF. CDR3 coding DNA: TGCGCCAGCAGACAAGACGAGGCTAACTATGGCTACACCTTC. Using reference TRBV5-1 and TRBJ1-2 for the parts outside the CDR3, the full variable domain is KAGVTQTPRYLIKTRGQQVTLSCSPISGHRSVSWYQQTPGQGLQFLFEYFSETQRNKGNFPGRFSGRQFSNSRSEMNVSTLELGDSALYLCASRQDEANYGYTFGSGTRLTVV.

This clone has a handful of counts. V is TRBV6-5 and J is TRBJ2-7, with D perhaps matching TRBD2 (6 bases). CDR1 is MNHEY, CDR2 SVGAGI, per germline. V lost 6 bases and J 7 bases, leaving 13 bases between the germline ends. The CDR3 is 12 residues long. Here the CDR3 reads CASRDKAGEQYF. CDR3 sequence (DNA): TGTGCCAGCAGGGACAAGGCGGGGGAGCAGTACTTC.

The V gene is TRBV4-2, the J gene TRBJ1-6; 7 nucleotides agree with TRBD1. Trimming took 3 bases from V and 9 from J; bases not matched to a gene: 2. There are 13 residues in the CDR3. Per germline, CDR1 LGHNA and CDR2 YNFKEQ. The CDR3, as DNA: TGTGCCAGCAGCCAGGACAGGTTTTCACCCCTCCACTTT. It translates to CASSQDRFSPLHF.

The table lists this clone with a few counts. V is TRBV2 and J is TRBJ1-1; no firm D call. V lost 11 bases, J lost 7 bases, and 11 bases lay in between. The CDR3 runs 10 residues. CDR1 is SNHLY and CDR2 is FYNNEI in the germline V gene. CDR3 nucleotides: TGTGCCCCATCCGAGGGTGAAGCTTTCTTT. Its protein product is CAPSEGEAFF.

The chain carries TRBV7-9 and TRBJ2-3; 11 positions match TRBD2. Germline loops: CDR1 SEHNR, CDR2 FQNEAQ (reference sequence). V was clipped by 2 bases and J by 2 bases; unmatched bases: 6. This CDR3 comprises 17 residues. The CDR3 here is CASSLRGTSGFTDTQYF. The CDR3 nucleotides read TGTGCCAGCAGCTTACGTGGGACTAGCGGTTTCACAGATACGCAGTATTTT.

The V call is TRBV7-9, the J call TRBJ2-7, with 11 bases fitting TRBD1. Looked up from germline, CDR1 is SEHNR and CDR2 is FQNEAQ (reference sequence). The junction had 5 bases not matched to a gene; V was cut back by 8 bases and J by 5 bases. The CDR3 covers 13 residues. CDR3 sequence: CASGQGAGNEQYF. CDR3 nucleotides: TGTGCCAGCGGACAGGGGGCGGGTAACGAGCAGTACTTC.

The rearrangement links TRBV5-5 to TRBJ1-1; 10 nucleotides line up with TRBD1. After removal of 4 bases from V and 11 bases from J, the junction contained 23 bases not matched to a gene. The CDR3 runs to 18 residues. In germline, CDR1 is SGHKS, CDR2 YYEKEE (reference sequence). CDR3 sequence: CASSLIPGQGKRERGAFF. The CDR3 DNA sequence: TGTGCCAGCAGCCTGATCCCGGGACAGGGGAAAAGGGAACGTGGCGCTTTCTTT.

This clone was recorded once. This rearrangement joins TRBV3-1 (or the pseudogene TRBV3-2) to TRBJ1-5; 7 nucleotides line up with TRBD1. Looked up from germline, CDR1 is LGHDT and CDR2 is YNNKEL (reference sequence). The CDR3 has 16 residues. V trimming: 2 bases; J trimming: 0 bases; junction bases outside the gene matches: 4. The CDR3 spells CASSQQGTDSNQPQHF. The CDR3 bases are TGTGCCAGCAGCCAACAAGGGACAGATAGCAATCAGCCCCAGCATTTT.